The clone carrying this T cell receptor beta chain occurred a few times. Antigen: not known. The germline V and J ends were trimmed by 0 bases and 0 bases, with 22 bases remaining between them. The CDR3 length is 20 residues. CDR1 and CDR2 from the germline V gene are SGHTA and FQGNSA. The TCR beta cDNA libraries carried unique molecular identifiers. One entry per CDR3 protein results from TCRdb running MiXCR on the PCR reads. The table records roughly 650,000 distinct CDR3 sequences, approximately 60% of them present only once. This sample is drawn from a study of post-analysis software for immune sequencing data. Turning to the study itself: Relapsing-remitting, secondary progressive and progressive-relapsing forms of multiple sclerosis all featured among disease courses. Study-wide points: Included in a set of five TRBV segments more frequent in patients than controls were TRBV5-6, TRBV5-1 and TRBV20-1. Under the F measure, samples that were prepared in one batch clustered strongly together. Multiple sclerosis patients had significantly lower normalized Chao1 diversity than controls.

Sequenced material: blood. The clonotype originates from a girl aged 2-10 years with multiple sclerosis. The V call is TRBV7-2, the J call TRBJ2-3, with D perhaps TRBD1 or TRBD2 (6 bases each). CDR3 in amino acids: CASSLAELAARGFSTDTQYF. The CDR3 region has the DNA TGTGCCAGCAGCTTAGCCGAACTAGCTGCTAGGGGGTTTAGCACAGATACGCAGTATTTT. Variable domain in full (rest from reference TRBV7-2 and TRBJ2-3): GAGVSQSPSNKVTEKGKDVELRCDPISGHTALYWYRQSLGQGLEFLIYFQGNSAPDKSGLPSDRFSAERTGGSVSTLTIQRTQQEDSAVYLCASSLAELAARGFSTDTQYFGPGTRLTVL.